Detailed here is one T cell receptor beta chain. Its specificity is not known. Other DNA sequences in the same sample also yield this CDR3. Germline loops: CDR1 LNHDA, CDR2 SQIVND (reference sequence). CDR3 length: 14 residues. V dropped 2 bases and J dropped 2 bases, with 10 bases sitting between them. The data were obtained in a study of shared clonotypes between healthy human individuals. Overall study findings and caveats: Only a few donors were included, so the genetic and exposure-history diversity represented was limited.

In the authors' workflow: There were no quality scores in the junction-only immunoSEQ sequences, so filtering differed. Assay used: immunoSEQ multiplex PCR; TCRdb lists only in-frame clones, some missing. D and trimming were read from the DNA, whereas the V and J calls and clone size are those reported in that table. The table has roughly 1,600,000 clones, about 98.5% seen once. Sequenced sample: naive CD4+ T cells sorted from blood. Noted subset: CD45RA+ positively selected. This chain connects TRBV19 to TRBJ2-7; D is uncertain. The sequence came from a man aged 25 to 40 in good health. CDR3 amino acids: CASSIRGPTYEQYF. The CDR3 bases are TGTGCCAGTAGTATACGCGGACCAACCTACGAGCAGTACTTC.